These 23 T cell receptor beta chains were sequenced from one sample in a study of shared clonotypes between healthy human individuals. Profiled with immunoSEQ multiplex PCR; TCRdb holds only in-frame clones, not every one. Among about 2.1 million clones listed, under 95% were seen once. Naive CD8 cells comprised CD45RO-negative, CCR7-positively selected cells, excluding terminally differentiated effector memory CD45RA+ cells. What was sequenced was naive CD8+ T cells from PBMCs. These receptors were obtained from a man aged 18 to 30 in good health. Some clones in this sample may be carry-over from other donors' samples.

The rearrangement links TRBV15 to TRBJ2-7; D is possibly TRBD2 (5 bases). The V end was cut by 6 bases, the J end by 3 bases, with 12 bases between. Germline V gene sequence: CDR1 LNHNV, CDR2 YYDKDF (reference sequence). The CDR3 extends over 13 amino acids. CDR3 protein: CATRLAGNYEQYF. CDR3 sequence (DNA): TGTGCCACCAGGCTAGCAGGTAACTACGAGCAGTACTTC.

V and J are TRBV28 and TRBJ1-1, with D unclear. In germline, CDR1 is MDHEN, CDR2 SYDVKM. The germline V and J ends were trimmed by 6 bases and 11 bases, with 16 bases remaining between them. This CDR3 has 12 amino acids. In nucleotides, the CDR3 is TGTGCCAGCAGCTCCGAGACCGTCGGGGCTTTCTTT. Translating it yields CASSSETVGAFF.

Details on this clone: The sample carries other DNA sequences with the same CDR3. This chain joins TRBV27 and TRBJ2-7, with TRBD2 identical over 9 bases. The V and J ends lost 1 base and 2 bases, in that order; junction bases with no gene match: 6. The CDR3 consists of 16 residues. Germline lookup yields CDR1 MNHEY and CDR2 SMNVEV (reference sequence). CDR3 in DNA: TGTGCCAGCAGTTTATTACAAGCGGGAGGTCCCTACGAGCAGTACTTC. Protein sequence: CASSLLQAGGPYEQYF.

The chain carries TRBV28 and TRBJ1-5; no clear D gene. The CDR3 sequence is 14 residues long. V dropped 4 bases and J dropped 2 bases, with 9 bases sitting between them. Germline V lookup: CDR1 MDHEN, CDR2 SYDVKM. The CDR3 nucleotides read TGTGCCAGCAGTTCGCTCACAGGCAATCAGCCCCAGCATTTT. Its protein is CASSSLTGNQPQHF.

The chain has TRBV5-8 and TRBJ2-2, with no clear D. V dropped 4 bases and J dropped 5 bases, with 15 bases sitting between them. The germline gives CDR1 SGHTS, CDR2 YDEGEE. The CDR3 sequence is 15 residues long. The CDR3 region is CASSPRRGDTGELFF. In nucleotides, the CDR3 is TGTGCCAGCAGCCCTCGTCGTGGAGATACCGGGGAGCTGTTTTTT.

The J gene is TRBJ2-7, the V gene TRBV11-2; the D is unclear. The length of the CDR3 is 14 residues. The germline gives CDR1 SGHAT, CDR2 FQNNGV. Trimming took off 2 bases at V and 3 bases at J, with 11 bases between the two ends. The CDR3 region is CASSLIVSHYEQYF. CDR3 coding DNA: TGTGCCAGCAGCTTAATTGTATCCCACTACGAGCAGTACTTC.

The chain carries TRBV5-1 and TRBJ2-1; D call uncertain. V was clipped by 0 bases and J by 7 bases, with 11 bases between them. The length of the CDR3 is 14 residues. The germline V gene encodes CDR1 SGHRS and CDR2 YFSETQ. The CDR3 reads CASSLVSQVNEQFF. The CDR3 DNA reads TGCGCCAGCAGCTTGGTTTCCCAGGTGAATGAGCAGTTCTTC.

V usage is TRBV7-2 and J usage is TRBJ2-1; D tentatively fits TRBD1 or TRBD2 (5 bases each). Between the trimmed V and J ends, which lost 5 bases and 7 bases, there was a span of 21 bases. There are 16 residues in the CDR3. Looked up from germline, CDR1 is SGHTA and CDR2 is FQGNSA. The CDR3 here is CASSARDRGGWNEQFF. The CDR3 DNA reads TGTGCCAGCAGCGCCCGGGACCGCGGAGGATGGAATGAGCAGTTCTTC.

The chain is built from TRBV27 and TRBJ2-2; TRBD1 aligns across 7 bases. Trimming cost V 4 bases and J 1 base; bases outside gene matches: 6. Germline V gene data show CDR1 as MNHEY and CDR2 as SMNVEV (reference sequence). The CDR3 is made up of 16 amino acids. The DNA for the CDR3 is TGTGCCAGCAGTTCAACAGGGGTAGAGAACACCGGGGAGCTGTTTTTT. Protein product: CASSSTGVENTGELFF.

V gene TRBV10-3 combines with J gene TRBJ2-7, with D uncertain. The CDR3 is 13 amino acids. In germline, CDR1 is ENHRY, CDR2 SYGVKD. V lost 2 bases, J lost 3 bases, and 8 bases lay in between. CDR3 in DNA: TGTGCCATCAGTGAGACCTCCAGCTACGAGCAGTACTTC. Translation: CAISETSSYEQYF.

The J gene is TRBJ2-7, the V gene TRBV6-5; TRBD1 matches at 7 bases. The CDR3 loop spans 13 amino acids. V trimming: 5 bases; J trimming: 7 bases; junction bases outside the gene matches: 8. From germline, CDR1 is MNHEY and CDR2 SVGAGI. CDR3: CASSDPTGFEQYF. The CDR3 nucleotides read TGTGCCAGCAGTGACCCGACAGGGTTTGAGCAGTACTTC.

The rearrangement uses TRBV5-1 and TRBJ1-2; D may be TRBD1 (6 bases). In germline, CDR1 is SGHRS, CDR2 YFSETQ. The V gene lost 4 bases and the J gene lost 0 bases, with 13 bases spanning the gap. This CDR3 spans 15 amino acids. The CDR3 DNA reads TGCGCCAGCAGCCCAGTCGACAGGCCTAACTATGGCTACACCTTC. Translating it yields CASSPVDRPNYGYTF.

V is TRBV7-8 and J is TRBJ2-7, with TRBD2 matching 8 bases. Germline CDR1 is SGHVS and CDR2 is FQNEAQ. The V gene end was trimmed by 5 bases and the J gene end by 2 bases; junction bases not matched to a gene: 8. The CDR3 is 15 residues long. The CDR3 nucleotides read TGTGCCAGCAGCCTACCCAGCGGGAGTCCCTACGAGCAGTACTTC. Its protein product is CASSLPSGSPYEQYF.

The chain uses TRBV29-1 and TRBJ1-2; D unclear. The length of the CDR3 is 11 residues. Looked up from germline, CDR1 is SQVTM and CDR2 is ANQGSEA. V gave up 4 bases and J gave up 8 bases, with 11 bases separating them. The CDR3, as DNA: TGCAGCGTTGTCCCCCGAGAGGGCTACACCTTC. Translating it yields CSVVPREGYTF. Drawing the rest from reference TRBV29-1 and TRBJ1-2, the complete variable domain is SAVISQKPSRDICQRGTSLTIQCQVDSQVTMMFWYRQQPGQSLTLIATANQGSEATYESGFVIDKFPISRPNLTFSTLTVSNMSPEDSSIYLCSVVPREGYTFGSGTRLTVV.

The gene calls are TRBV4-1 and TRBJ2-7; 11 positions match TRBD2. Germline-derived CDR1 and CDR2 are MGHRA and YSYEKL. This CDR3 comprises 17 residues. V lost 3 bases and J lost 5; bases outside the gene matches: 12. CDR3: CASSHRSGRGLGNEQYF. In nucleotides, the CDR3 is TGCGCCAGCAGCCACCGTAGCGGGAGGGGCCTGGGGAACGAGCAGTACTTC.

The chain joins TRBV28 to TRBJ2-2; TRBD1 agrees at 10 bases. Germline CDR1 is MDHEN and CDR2 is SYDVKM. J gave up 7 bases and V 4 bases, and 9 bases lay outside the gene matches. This CDR3 is 16 amino acids long. CDR3 amino acids: CASSWGTGESGGELFF. The CDR3 nucleotides are TGTGCCAGCAGTTGGGGGACAGGGGAATCTGGCGGGGAGCTGTTTTTT. Filled out from reference TRBV28 and TRBJ2-2, the complete variable domain reads DVKVTQSSRYLVKRTGEKVFLECVQDMDHENMFWYRQDPGLGLRLIYFSYDVKMKEKGDIPEGYSVSREKKERFSLILESASTNQTSMYLCASSWGTGESGGELFFGEGSRLTVL.

This clone occurred once. The sample has other DNA sequences that encode this CDR3 too. The chain carries TRBV7-9 and TRBJ2-3; the D is unclear. Trimming shortened V by 2 bases and J by 4 bases, and 4 bases separated the two germline ends. This CDR3 region has 12 residues. CDR1 and CDR2 (germline): SEHNR, FQNEAQ (reference sequence). CDR3 in amino acids: CASSLPADTQYF. For the CDR3, the DNA is TGTGCCAGCAGCTTACCCGCAGATACGCAGTATTTT.

The genes are TRBV7-9 and TRBJ2-3; TRBD2 matches 13 bases. V shed 5 bases, J shed 4 bases, and the junction held 9 bases outside the gene matches. Germline V CDR1 and CDR2: SEHNR, FQNEAQ (reference sequence). The CDR3 length is 17 residues. CDR3 DNA sequence: TGTGCCAGCAGCCTTAGGACTAGCGGGAGCGTCTCAGATACGCAGTATTTT. It yields the protein CASSLRTSGSVSDTQYF.

This chain uses TRBV4-2 with TRBJ2-3, with unresolved D. The CDR3 length is 15 residues. V was pared by 4 bases and J by 0 bases, with 11 bases between. In germline, CDR1 is LGHNA, CDR2 YNFKEQ. CDR3 loop: CASSPPAGSTDTQYF. In nucleotides, the CDR3 is TGTGCCAGCAGCCCCCCTGCCGGGAGCACAGATACGCAGTATTTT.

V usage is TRBV27 and J usage is TRBJ1-4, with TRBD1 matching over 12 bases. The CDR3 has 16 residues. The germline V gene has CDR1 MNHEY and CDR2 SMNVEV (reference sequence). The junction had 9 bases not matched to a gene; V was cut back by 5 bases and J by 8 bases. For the CDR3, the DNA is TGTGCCAGCAGTGTACGACCGGGACAGGGGGCGGAAAAACTGTTTTTT. This codes for CASSVRPGQGAEKLFF.

The CDR3 DNA sequence: TGTGCCAGCACCTTGACAGGGGGGATGAACACTGAAGCTTTCTTT. This codes for CASTLTGGMNTEAFF. The rearrangement joins TRBV6-6 to TRBJ1-1, with 9 bases that match TRBD1. The CDR3 loop spans 15 amino acids. Trimming at V came to 7 bases and at J to 0 bases, leaving 6 bases not matched to a gene. Per germline, CDR1 MNHNY and CDR2 SVGAGI (reference sequence).

This clone was observed a single time. J is TRBJ1-3 and V is TRBV11-3, with D possibly TRBD1 on 5 matching bases. Germline lookup yields CDR1 SGHNT and CDR2 YENEEA. Trimming took off 4 bases at V and 0 bases at J, with 16 bases between the two ends. The CDR3 runs 17 residues. CDR3: CASSSGRGDPSGNTIYF. The CDR3 DNA is TGTGCCAGCAGCTCGGGGCGGGGGGATCCCTCTGGAAACACCATATATTTT. The full variable domain, with the rest looked up from reference TRBV11-3 and TRBJ1-3, is EAGVVQSPRYKIIEKKQPVAFWCNPISGHNTLYWYLQNLGQGPELLIRYENEEAVDDSQLPKDRFSAERLKGVDSTLKIQPAELGDSAVYLCASSSGRGDPSGNTIYFGEGSWLTVV.

The gene calls are TRBV4-3 and TRBJ2-1; 8 nucleotides agree with TRBD2. Germline lookup yields CDR1 LGHNA and CDR2 YSLEER. V lost 0 bases, J lost 7 bases, and 8 bases stayed unmatched. This CDR3 is built from 16 residues. The CDR3 bases are TGCGCCAGCAGCCAAGAAGGTACTAGCGGTGAGAATGAGCAGTTCTTC. Protein sequence: CASSQEGTSGENEQFF.